This T cell receptor beta chain originates from a study of blood T cell repertoires in COVID-19. TCRdb's copy holds only in-frame clones and misses some; the assay was immunoSEQ multiplex PCR. The table shows about 490,000 clones, with approximately 85% occurring only once. The V end lost 4 bases, the J end lost 2 bases, and 8 bases lay between the germline ends. From germline, CDR1 is SNHLY and CDR2 FYNNEI. The length of the CDR3 is 13 residues. This chain uses TRBV2 with TRBJ2-5; D is ambiguous. The sample comprised peripheral blood. The receptor was isolated from a human donor in a cohort sampled during active COVID-19. The CDR3 is CASSGNGQETQYF. The CDR3 DNA is TGTGCCAGCAGTGGAAACGGTCAAGAGACCCAGTACTTC.